This T cell receptor beta chain was sequenced for a study of T-cell reconstitution after alpha-beta-depleted transplantation in children. Regarding the study as a whole: The study reportedly traced alpha-beta T cells about two months after transplant to several hundred expanded graft clones. After transplant, high TCRbeta diversity at day 60 in some patients arose from surviving recipient T cells and thymic progenitors. T-cell counts and diversity at one year post-transplant came mainly from newly produced T cells.

To note about this clonotype: Its antigen is still unknown.

TCRbeta library preparation incorporated unique molecular identifiers. TCRdb recomputed calls from the PCR reads with MiXCR, one row per CDR3 protein. Here the sample spans 250,000 to 400,000 distinct CDR3 sequences, roughly 25% being singletons. This TCR derives from a male patient under 18 who had a stem cell transplant for acute lymphoblastic leukemia, so the T cells may come from the graft donor. This material consisted of PBMCs, mostly from graft donor cells, taken 180 days after TCRalphabeta/CD19-depleted stem cell transplant.

The CDR3 loop reads CASSEFHRGPPWEQYF. The CDR3 nucleotides read TGCGCCAGCAGCGAATTTCACAGGGGGCCCCCCTGGGAGCAGTACTTC. The chain recombines TRBV5-1 with TRBJ2-7; 9 bases align to TRBD1. The CDR3 spans 16 residues. Per the germline V gene, CDR1 is SGHRS and CDR2 is YFSETQ. The J segment lost 7 bases and the V segment lost 4 bases, leaving 15 bases of the junction unmatched.